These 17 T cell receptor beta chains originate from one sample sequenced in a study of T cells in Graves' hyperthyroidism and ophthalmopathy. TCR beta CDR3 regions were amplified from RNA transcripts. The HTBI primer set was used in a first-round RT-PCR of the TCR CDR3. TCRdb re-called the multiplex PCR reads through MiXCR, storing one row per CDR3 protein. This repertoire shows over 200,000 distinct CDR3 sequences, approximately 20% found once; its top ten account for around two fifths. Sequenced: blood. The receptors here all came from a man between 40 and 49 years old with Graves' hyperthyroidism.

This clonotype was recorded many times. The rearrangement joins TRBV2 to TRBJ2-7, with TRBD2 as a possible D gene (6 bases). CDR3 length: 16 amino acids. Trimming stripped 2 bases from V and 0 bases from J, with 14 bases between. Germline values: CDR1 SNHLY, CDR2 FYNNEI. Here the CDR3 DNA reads TGTGCCAGCAGTGAACACGGAGGGAGAAGCTCCTACGAGCAGTACTTC. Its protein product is CASSEHGGRSSYEQYF.

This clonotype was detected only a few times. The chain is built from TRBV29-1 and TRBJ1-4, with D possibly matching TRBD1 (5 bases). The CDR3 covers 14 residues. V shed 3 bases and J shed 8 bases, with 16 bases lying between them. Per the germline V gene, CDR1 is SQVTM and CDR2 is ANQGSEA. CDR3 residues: CSVEEWGAGEKLFF. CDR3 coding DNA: TGCAGCGTTGAGGAATGGGGCGCCGGGGAAAAACTGTTTTTT.

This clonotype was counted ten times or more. DNA of the CDR3: TGTGCCACCAGCTTGACGGAGAACTATGGCTACACCTTC. Protein product: CATSLTENYGYTF. V gene TRBV24-1 combines with J gene TRBJ1-2, with D hard to call. Per the germline V gene, CDR1 is KGHDR and CDR2 is SFDVKD. The CDR3 length is 13 residues. The ends were cut back, 7 bases at V and 2 bases at J, with 10 bases in the middle.

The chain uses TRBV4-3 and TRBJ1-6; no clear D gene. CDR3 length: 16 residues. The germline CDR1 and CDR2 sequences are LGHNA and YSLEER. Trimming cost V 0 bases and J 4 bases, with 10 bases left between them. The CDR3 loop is CASSQDGQPYNSPLHF. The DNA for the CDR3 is TGCGCCAGCAGCCAAGATGGGCAGCCTTATAATTCACCCCTCCACTTT.

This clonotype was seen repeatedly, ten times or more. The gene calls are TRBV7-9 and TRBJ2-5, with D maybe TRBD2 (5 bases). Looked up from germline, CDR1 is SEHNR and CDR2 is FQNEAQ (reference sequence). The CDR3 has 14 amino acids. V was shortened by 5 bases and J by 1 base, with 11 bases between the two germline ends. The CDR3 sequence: CASSPPGIQETQYF. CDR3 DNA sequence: TGTGCCAGCAGCCCGCCGGGGATCCAAGAGACCCAGTACTTC.

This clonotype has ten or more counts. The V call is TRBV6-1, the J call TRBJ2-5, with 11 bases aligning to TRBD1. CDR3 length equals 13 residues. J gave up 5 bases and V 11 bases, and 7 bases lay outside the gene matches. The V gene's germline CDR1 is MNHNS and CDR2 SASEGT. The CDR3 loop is CAGGQGVPETQYF. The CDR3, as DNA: TGTGCCGGGGGACAGGGGGTCCCGGAGACCCAGTACTTC.

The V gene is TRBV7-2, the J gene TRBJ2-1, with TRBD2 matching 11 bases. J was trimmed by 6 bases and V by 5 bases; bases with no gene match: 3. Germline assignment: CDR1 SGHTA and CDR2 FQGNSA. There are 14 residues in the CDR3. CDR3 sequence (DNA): TGTGCCAGCAGCCCGGGACTAGCGGTCAATGAGCAGTTCTTC. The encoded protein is CASSPGLAVNEQFF. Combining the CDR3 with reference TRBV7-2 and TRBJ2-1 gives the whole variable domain GAGVSQSPSNKVTEKGKDVELRCDPISGHTALYWYRQSLGQGLEFLIYFQGNSAPDKSGLPSDRFSAERTGGSVSTLTIQRTQQEDSAVYLCASSPGLAVNEQFFGPGTRLTVL.

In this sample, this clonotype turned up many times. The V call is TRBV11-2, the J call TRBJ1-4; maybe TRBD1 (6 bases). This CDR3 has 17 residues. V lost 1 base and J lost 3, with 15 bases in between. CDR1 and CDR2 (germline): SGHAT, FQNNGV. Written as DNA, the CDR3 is TGTGCCAGCAGCTTAGGCTACCGGGGGGCCTCTAATGAAAAACTGTTTTTT. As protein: CASSLGYRGASNEKLFF. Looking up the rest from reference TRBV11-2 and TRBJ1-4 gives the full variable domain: EAGVAQSPRYKIIEKRQSVAFWCNPISGHATLYWYQQILGQGPKLLIQFQNNGVVDDSQLPKDRFSAERLKGVDSTLKIQPAKLEDSAVYLCASSLGYRGASNEKLFFGSGTQLSVL.

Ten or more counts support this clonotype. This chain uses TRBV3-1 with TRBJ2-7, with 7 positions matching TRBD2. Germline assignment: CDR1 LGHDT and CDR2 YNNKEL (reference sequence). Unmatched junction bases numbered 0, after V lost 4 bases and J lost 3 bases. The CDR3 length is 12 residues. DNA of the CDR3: TGTGCCAGCAGCCGGGAGGGCTACGAGCAGTACTTC. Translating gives CASSREGYEQYF.

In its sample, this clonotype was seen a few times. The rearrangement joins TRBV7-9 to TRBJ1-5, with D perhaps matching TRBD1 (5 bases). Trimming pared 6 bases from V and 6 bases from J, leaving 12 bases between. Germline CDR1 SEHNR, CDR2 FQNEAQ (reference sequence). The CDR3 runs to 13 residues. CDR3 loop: CASSLQEGQPQHF. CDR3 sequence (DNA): TGTGCCAGCAGTCTACAGGAGGGTCAGCCCCAGCATTTT. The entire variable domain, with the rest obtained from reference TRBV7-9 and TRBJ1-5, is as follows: DTGVSQNPRHKITKRGQNVTFRCDPISEHNRLYWYRQTLGQGPEFLTYFQNEAQLEKSRLLSDRFSAERPKGSFSTLEIQRTEQGDSAMYLCASSLQEGQPQHFGDGTRLSIL.

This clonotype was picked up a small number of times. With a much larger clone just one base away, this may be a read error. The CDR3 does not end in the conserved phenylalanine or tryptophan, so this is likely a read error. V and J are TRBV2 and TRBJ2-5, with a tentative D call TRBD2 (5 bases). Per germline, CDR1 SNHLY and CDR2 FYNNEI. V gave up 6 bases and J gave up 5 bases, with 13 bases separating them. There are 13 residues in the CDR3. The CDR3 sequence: CASSLAQRETQYL. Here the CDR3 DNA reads TGTGCCAGCAGCCTGGCGCAGCGGGAGACCCAGTACCTC.

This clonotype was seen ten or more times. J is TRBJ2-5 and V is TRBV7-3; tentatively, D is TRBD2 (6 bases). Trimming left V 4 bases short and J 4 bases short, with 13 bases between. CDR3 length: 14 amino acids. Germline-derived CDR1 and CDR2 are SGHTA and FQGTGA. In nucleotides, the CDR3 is TGTGCCAGCAGCTACGGGGGAAAGGGAGAGACCCAGTACTTC. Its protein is CASSYGGKGETQYF.

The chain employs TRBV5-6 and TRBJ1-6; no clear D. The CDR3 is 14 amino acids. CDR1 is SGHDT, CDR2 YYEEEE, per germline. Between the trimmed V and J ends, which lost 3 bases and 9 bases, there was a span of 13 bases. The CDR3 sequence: CASSSYSGFSPLHF. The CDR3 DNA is TGTGCCAGCAGCTCCTATAGCGGCTTTTCACCCCTCCACTTT.

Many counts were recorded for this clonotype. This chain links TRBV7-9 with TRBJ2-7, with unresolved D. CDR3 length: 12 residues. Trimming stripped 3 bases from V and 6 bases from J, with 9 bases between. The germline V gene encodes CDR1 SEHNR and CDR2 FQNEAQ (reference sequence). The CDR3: CASSFRSAEQYF. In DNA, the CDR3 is TGTGCCAGCAGCTTCCGGTCAGCCGAGCAGTACTTC.

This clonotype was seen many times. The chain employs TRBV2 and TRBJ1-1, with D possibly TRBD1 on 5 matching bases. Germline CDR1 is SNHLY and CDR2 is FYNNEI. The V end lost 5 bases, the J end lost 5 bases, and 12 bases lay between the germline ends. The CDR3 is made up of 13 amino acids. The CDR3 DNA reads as TGTGCCAGCAGTACGACAGAGAATACTGAAGCTTTCTTT. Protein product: CASSTTENTEAFF.

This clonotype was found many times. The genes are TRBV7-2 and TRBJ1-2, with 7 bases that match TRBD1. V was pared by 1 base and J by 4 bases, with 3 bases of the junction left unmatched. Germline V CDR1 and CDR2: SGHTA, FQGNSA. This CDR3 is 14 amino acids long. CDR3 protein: CASSLDWDSYGYTF. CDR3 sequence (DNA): TGTGCCAGCAGCTTAGATTGGGACAGCTATGGCTACACCTTC.

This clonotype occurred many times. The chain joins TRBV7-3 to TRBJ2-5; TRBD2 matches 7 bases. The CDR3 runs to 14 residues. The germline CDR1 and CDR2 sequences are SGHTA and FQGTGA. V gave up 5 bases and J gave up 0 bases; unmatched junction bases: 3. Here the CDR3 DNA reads TGTGCCAGCAGCACGAGCGGGGACCAAGAGACCCAGTACTTC. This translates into CASSTSGDQETQYF.